This TCR beta chain was recovered during a study of T cell responses to AZD1222 COVID-19 vaccine. Whole-study results and caveats: At baseline, just a handful of AZD1222 recipients tested seropositive. Clonal diversity was possibly underestimated; the donors were predominantly white British and more often female. Repertoires in all cases were sampled only once the peak T cell response had passed.

Of note for this clone: Antigen unknown.

Profiling relied on immunoSEQ multiplex PCR, and the TCRdb table lists in-frame clones only, not all of them. The sample consists of under 130,000 clones, roughly 90% of them appearing once. The clonotype originates from an adult in good health. The source was peripheral blood, collected on day 0 of AZD1222 vaccination.

The CDR3 nucleotides read TGTGCCAGCAGTCTGAGCACAGATACGCAGTATTTT. This gives the protein CASSLSTDTQYF. The chain combines TRBV13 with TRBJ2-3, with no clear D. Deletions cut 6 bases from V and 0 bases from J, with 4 bases between. Germline CDR1 and CDR2: PRHDT and FYEKMQ (reference sequence). CDR3 length: 12 residues.